This T cell receptor beta chain emerged from a study of early T cells in non-severe SARS-CoV-2 infection. Study background: Unsorted whole-blood RNA was sequenced in bulk, leaving chains unpaired. Study results and limitations: Missing private and CD4 specificities, VDJdb matching favored anti-spike CD8 responses.

This clonotype appeared many times. Antigen unknown. Unique molecular identifiers were added to individual cDNA molecules. MiXCR, run by TCRdb on the 5' RACE reads, gives a single entry per CDR3 protein. The sample yields about 56,000 distinct CDR3 sequences, about 14% seen once. V was pared by 8 bases and J by 2 bases, with 9 bases between. There are 12 residues in the CDR3. Germline V CDR1 and CDR2: SNHLY, FYNNEI. Sequences were derived from whole blood, sampled at baseline. The chain employs TRBV2 and TRBJ2-5; D remains ambiguous. The receptor's source is an adult who was a healthcare worker with PCR-confirmed SARS-CoV-2 infection or an uninfected control (not recorded which). The CDR3 DNA follows: TGTGCCAGCGGGCGGATTCAAGAGACCCAGTACTTC. Encoded protein: CASGRIQETQYF.